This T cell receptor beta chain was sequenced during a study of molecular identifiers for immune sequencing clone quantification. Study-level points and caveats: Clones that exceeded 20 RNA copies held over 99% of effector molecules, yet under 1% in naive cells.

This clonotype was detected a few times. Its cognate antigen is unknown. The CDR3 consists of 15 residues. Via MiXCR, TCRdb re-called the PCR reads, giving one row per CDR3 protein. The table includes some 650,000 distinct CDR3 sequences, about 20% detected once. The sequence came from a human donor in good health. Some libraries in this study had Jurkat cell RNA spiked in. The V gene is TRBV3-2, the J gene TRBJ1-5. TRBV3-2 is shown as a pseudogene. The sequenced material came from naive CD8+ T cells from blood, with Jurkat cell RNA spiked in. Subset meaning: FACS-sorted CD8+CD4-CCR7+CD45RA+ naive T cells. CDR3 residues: CASSQSHSLYQPQHF. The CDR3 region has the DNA TGTGCCAGCAGCCAATCTCATTCCCTATATCAGCCCCAGCATTTT.